These T cell receptor beta chains were read from a single sample in a study of cytomegalovirus exposure and HLA in healthy donors. Assay: immunoSEQ multiplex PCR; the TCRdb copy retains only in-frame clones and omits some. Of tens of thousands of clones in the sample, roughly two thirds were seen once. Material for sequencing was PBMCs. The receptors here all came from a woman in her fifties or sixties in good health and CMV-seronegative. Both conserved end residues are part of each CDR3. D genes are given only for firm matches. Size is stated for part of the rows, as once, few or many counts, or as a class when the clone is expanded.

v_call: TRBV11-3
d_call: TRBD1
clone_size: NA
j_call: TRBJ1-1
cdr3_aa: CASSSGQGYTEAFF
cdr3_nt: TGTGCCAGCAGTTCGGGACAGGGATACACTGAAGCTTTCTTT

v_call: TRBV28
d_call: TRBD2
clone_size: NA
j_call: TRBJ2-1
cdr3_aa: CASVASGIEWIEQFF
cdr3_nt: TGTGCCTCAGTGGCGAGCGGGATCGAATGGATTGAGCAGTTCTTC

v_call: TRBV14
d_call: TRBD2
clone_size: NA
j_call: TRBJ2-3
cdr3_aa: CASSLWTSGRIDTQYF
cdr3_nt: TGTGCCAGCAGCCTGTGGACTAGCGGGAGGATAGATACGCAGTATTTT

v_call: TRBV30
d_call: TRBD1
clone_size: NA
j_call: TRBJ1-2
cdr3_aa: CAWRPGQGSYGYTF
cdr3_nt: TGTGCCTGGAGACCGGGACAGGGGAGCTATGGCTACACCTTC

v_call: TRBV2
d_call: NA
clone_size: NA
j_call: TRBJ1-1
cdr3_aa: CATVVEGITEAFF
cdr3_nt: TGTGCCACCGTTGTCGAGGGAATCACTGAAGCTTTCTTT

v_call: TRBV10-3
d_call: TRBD1
clone_size: few
j_call: TRBJ2-3
cdr3_aa: CALGTGTDTQYF
cdr3_nt: TGTGCCCTTGGGACAGGCACAGATACGCAGTATTTT

v_call: TRBV29-1
d_call: TRBD1
clone_size: NA
j_call: TRBJ2-2
cdr3_aa: CSAIGQGVTGELFF
cdr3_nt: TGCAGCGCCATTGGACAGGGAGTCACCGGGGAGCTGTTTTTT

v_call: TRBV4-3
d_call: NA
clone_size: NA
j_call: TRBJ1-1
cdr3_aa: CASSQVGGIEAFF
cdr3_nt: TGCGCCAGCAGCCAGGTTGGAGGGATTGAAGCTTTCTTT

v_call: TRBV4-3
d_call: TRBD2
clone_size: NA
j_call: TRBJ2-3
cdr3_aa: CASSQAAGGTDTQYF
cdr3_nt: TGCGCCAGCAGCCAAGCGGCGGGAGGTACAGATACGCAGTATTTT

v_call: TRBV4-1
d_call: NA
clone_size: NA
j_call: TRBJ1-1
cdr3_aa: CASSQEAVWGSNTEAFF
cdr3_nt: TGCGCCAGCAGCCAAGAGGCGGTTTGGGGCTCGAACACTGAAGCTTTCTTT

v_call: TRBV15
d_call: NA
clone_size: NA
j_call: TRBJ1-2
cdr3_aa: CATSTGGAGNYGYTF
cdr3_nt: TGTGCCACCAGCACTGGTGGGGCTGGCAACTATGGCTACACCTTC

v_call: TRBV5-8
d_call: TRBD1
clone_size: NA
j_call: TRBJ2-4
cdr3_aa: CASRTGGNIQYF
cdr3_nt: TGTGCCAGCAGGACAGGGGGAAACATTCAGTACTTC

v_call: TRBV29-1
d_call: NA
clone_size: few
j_call: TRBJ1-1
cdr3_aa: CSVEDSGAEAFF
cdr3_nt: TGCAGCGTTGAAGACTCAGGGGCTGAAGCTTTCTTT

v_call: TRBV29-1
d_call: NA
clone_size: NA
j_call: TRBJ1-4
cdr3_aa: CSVGEGADEKLFF
cdr3_nt: TGCAGCGTTGGTGAGGGCGCGGATGAAAAACTGTTTTTT

v_call: TRBV15
d_call: TRBD2
clone_size: NA
j_call: TRBJ2-3
cdr3_aa: CATSRDDAGGPDTQYF
cdr3_nt: TGTGCCACCAGCAGAGATGATGCGGGAGGGCCCGATACGCAGTATTTT

v_call: TRBV2
d_call: TRBD1
clone_size: NA
j_call: TRBJ1-1
cdr3_aa: CASSPQVQGGLTEAFF
cdr3_nt: TGTGCCAGCAGTCCACAAGTACAGGGGGGGCTAACTGAAGCTTTCTTT

v_call: TRBV7-9
d_call: NA
clone_size: NA
j_call: TRBJ1-1
cdr3_aa: CASSTKGSERDTEAFF
cdr3_nt: TGTGCCAGCAGCACCAAAGGAAGCGAGAGGGACACTGAAGCTTTCTTT

v_call: TRBV4-1
d_call: TRBD1
clone_size: once
j_call: TRBJ2-7
cdr3_aa: CASSPGTGDGVEQYF
cdr3_nt: TGCGCCAGCAGCCCCGGGACAGGCGATGGAGTCGAGCAGTACTTC

v_call: TRBV7-2
d_call: TRBD2
clone_size: once
j_call: TRBJ2-7
cdr3_aa: CASSLGGLAGGYEQYF
cdr3_nt: TGTGCCAGCAGCTTAGGGGGGCTAGCGGGAGGCTACGAGCAGTACTTC

v_call: TRBV5-6
d_call: TRBD1
clone_size: once
j_call: TRBJ1-4
cdr3_aa: CASSSYTGAVNEKLFF
cdr3_nt: TGTGCCAGCAGCTCGTACACAGGGGCGGTTAATGAAAAACTGTTTTTT

v_call: TRBV4-1
d_call: TRBD1
clone_size: NA
j_call: TRBJ2-5
cdr3_aa: CASSRTGEQETQYF
cdr3_nt: TGCGCCAGCTCACGGACAGGGGAGCAAGAGACCCAGTACTTC

v_call: TRBV7-3
d_call: TRBD2
clone_size: NA
j_call: TRBJ2-1
cdr3_aa: CASSLAAGGPRNEQFF
cdr3_nt: TGTGCCAGCAGCTTGGCAGCGGGAGGGCCGAGGAATGAGCAGTTCTTC

v_call: TRBV10-3
d_call: TRBD2
clone_size: NA
j_call: TRBJ2-3
cdr3_aa: CAIRASGSSDTQYF
cdr3_nt: TGTGCCATCAGAGCTAGCGGGAGCTCAGATACGCAGTATTTT

v_call: TRBV4-2
d_call: TRBD1
clone_size: NA
j_call: TRBJ1-2
cdr3_aa: CASSRELQGKALSYTF
cdr3_nt: TGTGCCAGCAGCCGCGAATTACAGGGGAAAGCCCTTAGCTACACCTTC

v_call: TRBV29-1
d_call: NA
clone_size: many
j_call: TRBJ1-5
cdr3_aa: CSVLQGIGQPQHF
cdr3_nt: TGCAGCGTTCTACAGGGAATTGGTCAGCCCCAGCATTTT

v_call: TRBV18
d_call: TRBD1
clone_size: NA
j_call: TRBJ1-2
cdr3_aa: CASSPVPGQGNYGYTF
cdr3_nt: TGTGCCAGCTCACCCGTCCCGGGACAGGGGAACTATGGCTACACCTTC

v_call: TRBV28
d_call: NA
clone_size: NA
j_call: TRBJ1-3
cdr3_aa: CASSLWLGGAQATPGNTIYF
cdr3_nt: TGTGCCAGCAGTTTATGGCTGGGGGGGGCCCAGGCAACCCCAGGAAACACCATATATTTT

v_call: TRBV4-3
d_call: NA
clone_size: few
j_call: TRBJ1-3
cdr3_aa: CASSQVPQGNSGNTIYF
cdr3_nt: TGCGCCAGCAGCCAAGTTCCCCAGGGGAACTCTGGAAACACCATATATTTT

v_call: TRBV10-3
d_call: TRBD1
clone_size: NA
j_call: TRBJ1-2
cdr3_aa: CAISRTGNYGYTF
cdr3_nt: TGTGCCATCAGTCGGACAGGGAACTATGGCTACACCTTC

v_call: TRBV19
d_call: NA
clone_size: NA
j_call: TRBJ1-1
cdr3_aa: CASSIDLRRETEAFF
cdr3_nt: TGTGCCAGTAGTATAGATCTCCGACGGGAGACTGAAGCTTTCTTT

v_call: TRBV5-4
d_call: NA
clone_size: NA
j_call: TRBJ1-2
cdr3_aa: CASSLADRNPTNTF
cdr3_nt: TGTGCCAGCAGCTTGGCCGACAGGAACCCAACAAACACCTTC

v_call: TRBV7-3
d_call: TRBD1
clone_size: NA
j_call: TRBJ1-2
cdr3_aa: CASSPGTGRGYTF
cdr3_nt: TGTGCCAGCAGCCCCGGGACAGGGCGAGGCTACACCTTC

v_call: TRBV29-1
d_call: NA
clone_size: NA
j_call: TRBJ2-7
cdr3_aa: CSVLKLREKSYEQYF
cdr3_nt: TGCAGCGTCCTTAAGTTGAGGGAAAAGTCCTACGAGCAGTACTTC

v_call: TRBV9
d_call: NA
clone_size: NA
j_call: TRBJ1-1
cdr3_aa: CASTPRGDTEAFF
cdr3_nt: TGTGCCAGCACCCCCAGGGGCGACACTGAAGCTTTCTTT

v_call: TRBV28
d_call: NA
clone_size: NA
j_call: TRBJ1-5
cdr3_aa: CASSLSKGGPDQPQHF
cdr3_nt: TGTGCCAGCAGTTTATCTAAGGGAGGGCCAGATCAGCCCCAGCATTTT

v_call: TRBV5-4
d_call: NA
clone_size: NA
j_call: TRBJ2-2
cdr3_aa: CASSPIETGELFF
cdr3_nt: TGTGCCAGCAGCCCTATTGAAACCGGGGAGCTGTTTTTT

v_call: TRBV10-1
d_call: NA
clone_size: NA
j_call: TRBJ1-4
cdr3_aa: CASSDQVGDEKLFF
cdr3_nt: TGCGCCAGCAGTGACCAGGTCGGTGATGAAAAACTGTTTTTT

v_call: TRBV7-9
d_call: TRBD1
clone_size: NA
j_call: TRBJ1-1
cdr3_aa: CASSFTGAHEAFF
cdr3_nt: TGTGCCAGCAGCTTTACAGGGGCCCACGAAGCTTTCTTT

v_call: TRBV28
d_call: NA
clone_size: once
j_call: TRBJ1-3
cdr3_aa: CASSIPPTDSGNTIYF
cdr3_nt: TGTGCCAGCAGTATCCCCCCAACAGACTCTGGAAACACCATATATTTT

v_call: TRBV7-3
d_call: NA
clone_size: NA
j_call: TRBJ2-7
cdr3_aa: CASSSSSGYEQYF
cdr3_nt: TGTGCCAGCAGCTCGTCCAGCGGCTACGAGCAGTACTTC

v_call: TRBV29-1
d_call: TRBD2
clone_size: few
j_call: TRBJ2-7
cdr3_aa: CSVRGLAGVPHSYEQYF
cdr3_nt: TGCAGCGTGAGAGGACTAGCGGGGGTCCCCCACTCCTACGAGCAGTACTTC

v_call: TRBV9
d_call: NA
clone_size: few
j_call: TRBJ2-5
cdr3_aa: CASSLNVGGETQYF
cdr3_nt: TGTGCCAGCAGCCTTAACGTGGGGGGAGAGACCCAGTACTTC